This TCR beta chain was sequenced in a study of cytomegalovirus exposure and HLA in healthy donors. The wider study: According to later analysis, the same platform produced the roughly 130 validation and under 700 first-cohort repertoires.

V lost 6 bases, J lost 0 bases, and 12 bases lay in between. This CDR3 has 14 residues. Germline CDR1 MGHRA, CDR2 YSYEKL. Libraries were prepared by immunoSEQ multiplex PCR; TCRdb keeps only in-frame clonotypes and omits some of them. The repertoire holds more than 85,000 clones, approximately 95% seen once, with approximately 1% in the top ten. The rearrangement uses TRBV4-1 and TRBJ2-7; D is unresolved. The specimen sequenced was PBMCs. This TCR was sampled from a woman between 18 and 29 years old in good health and CMV-seronegative. The CDR3 region has the DNA TGCGCCAGCAGGATTTTTTTAGACTCCTACGAGCAGTACTTC. Amino acid sequence: CASRIFLDSYEQYF.